The clone carrying this TCR beta chain was seen only a few times. The antigen remains undetermined. These data originate in a study of response to subunit inactivated influenza vaccine. Overall study findings and caveats: New T cells are recruited in small numbers by each seasonal influenza vaccination, according to the authors' suggestion.

V was clipped by 3 bases and J by 5 bases, with 4 bases between them. Looked up from germline, CDR1 is MNHEY and CDR2 is SVGEGT. The CDR3 consists of 11 residues. MiXCR, run by TCRdb on the RT-PCR reads, gives a single entry per CDR3 protein. There are just under 550,000 distinct CDR3 sequences in the sample; approximately 24% occur only once, and about 3% lies in the top ten. These same data were also listed under a study on T cells expressing NK-cell markers. Per that study: 5'RACE template switching built TCR beta cDNA with unique molecular identifiers. Beta-chain profiling covered CD3+CD56+NKG2C+, CD3+CD56+NKG2C- and CD3+CD56-NKG2C+ sorted subsets. The use of an anti-gamma-delta TCR antibody, which was added in several experiments, restricted sorting to T cells expressing alpha-beta TCR. Dominant NKG2C+ clonotypes in 5 or 6 donors made up roughly 1.0-7.0% of CD8+ T cells.

This sequence originates from a man aged 45-65 years who received an inactivated influenza vaccine. Sample: CD4+ T cells sorted from PBMCs, taken about 13 days after vaccination. V gene TRBV6-2 or TRBV6-3 combines with J gene TRBJ2-5; D remains unclear. The CDR3 spells CASSYFETQYF. The CDR3 DNA follows: TGTGCCAGCAGTTATTTTGAGACCCAGTACTTC.